This T cell receptor beta chain was recovered during a study of post-analysis software for immune sequencing data. Study observations and caveats: Five or six TRBV segments were significantly more frequent in patients than in controls. TRBV5-6, TRBV5-1 and TRBV20-1 were among these segments.

As concerns this clonotype: Its specificity is not known.

V dropped 9 bases and J dropped 3 bases, with 11 bases sitting between them. The length of the CDR3 is 12 residues. Germline V gene lookup returns CDR1 MNHNS and CDR2 SASEGT. Unique molecular identifiers were built into the TCR beta cDNA libraries. Starting from about 0.98 to 11 million T cells, the study yielded hundreds of thousands of cDNA molecules. TCRdb re-called the PCR reads through MiXCR, storing one row per CDR3 protein. Counted here are a few hundred thousand distinct CDR3 sequences, about a third occurring once; the ten biggest clones make up about 6%. What was sequenced was blood. The sequence derives from a girl younger than 18 with multiple sclerosis. This chain uses TRBV6-1 with TRBJ1-2; TRBD1 might be the D (5 bases). CDR3 amino acids: CASLTADYGYTF. In nucleotides, the CDR3 is TGTGCCAGTCTGACAGCCGACTATGGCTACACCTTC.